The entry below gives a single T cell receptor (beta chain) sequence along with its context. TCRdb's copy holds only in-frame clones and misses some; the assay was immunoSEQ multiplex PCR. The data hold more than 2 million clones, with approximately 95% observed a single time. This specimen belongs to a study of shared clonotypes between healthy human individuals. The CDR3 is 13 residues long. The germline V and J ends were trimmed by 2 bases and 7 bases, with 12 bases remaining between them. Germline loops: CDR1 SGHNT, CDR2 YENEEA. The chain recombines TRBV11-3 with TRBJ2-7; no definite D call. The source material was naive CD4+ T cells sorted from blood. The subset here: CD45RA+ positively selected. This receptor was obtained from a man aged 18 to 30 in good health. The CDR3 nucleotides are TGTGCCAGCAGCTTAAATATCTGGGGTGAGCAGTACTTC. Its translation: CASSLNIWGEQYF.